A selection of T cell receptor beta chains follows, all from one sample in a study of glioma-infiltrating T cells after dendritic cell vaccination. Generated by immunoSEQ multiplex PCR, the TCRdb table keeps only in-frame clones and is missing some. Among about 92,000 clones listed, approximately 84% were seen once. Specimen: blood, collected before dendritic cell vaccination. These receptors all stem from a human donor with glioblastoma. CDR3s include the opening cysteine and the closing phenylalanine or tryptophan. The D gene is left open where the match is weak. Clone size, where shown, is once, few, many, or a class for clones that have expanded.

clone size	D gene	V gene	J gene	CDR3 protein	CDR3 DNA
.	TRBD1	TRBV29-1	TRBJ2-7	CSVETGELPYEQYF	TGCAGCGTTGAAACAGGGGAGCTGCCCTACGAGCAGTACTTC
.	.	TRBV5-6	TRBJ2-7	CASSLPAGIEQYF	TGTGCCAGCAGCTTGCCCGCAGGGATAGAGCAGTACTTC
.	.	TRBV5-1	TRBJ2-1	CASTPGGWDEQFF	TGCGCCAGCACCCCAGGGGGGTGGGATGAGCAGTTCTTC
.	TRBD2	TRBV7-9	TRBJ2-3	CASSLEVGLGTDTQYF	TGTGCCAGCAGCTTAGAGGTGGGACTAGGCACAGATACGCAGTATTTT
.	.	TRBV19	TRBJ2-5	CASSTGDSQGETQYF	TGTGCCAGTAGTACGGGGGACAGCCAGGGGGAGACCCAGTACTTC
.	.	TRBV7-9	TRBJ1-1	CASSRTDGEETEAFF	TGTGCCAGCAGCCGAACGGACGGGGAGGAAACTGAAGCTTTCTTT
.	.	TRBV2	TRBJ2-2	CASSEDPSGELFF	TGTGCCAGCAGTGAAGATCCGAGCGGGGAGCTGTTTTTT
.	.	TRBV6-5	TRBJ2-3	CASRRLASDTQYF	TGTGCCAGCAGAAGGCTAGCGTCAGATACGCAGTATTTT
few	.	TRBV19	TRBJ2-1	CASSIDQRFEQFF	TGTGCCAGTAGTATAGATCAACGGTTTGAGCAGTTCTTC
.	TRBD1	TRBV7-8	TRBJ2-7	CASSFKTGSDRQYF	TGTGCCAGCAGCTTTAAGACAGGGAGTGATCGGCAGTACTTC
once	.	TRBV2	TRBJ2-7	CASRGAGEQYF	TGTGCCAGCAGAGGCGCGGGGGAGCAGTACTTC
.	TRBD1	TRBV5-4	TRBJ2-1	CASSPDRAEQFF	TGTGCCAGCAGCCCCGACAGGGCTGAGCAGTTCTTC
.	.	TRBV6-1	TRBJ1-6	CASSEARAGGNSPLHF	TGTGCCAGCAGTGAAGCACGGGCCGGAGGGAATTCACCCCTCCACTTT
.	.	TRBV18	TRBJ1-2	CASSLDGGGYGYTF	TGTGCCAGCTCACTTGATGGGGGCGGCTATGGCTACACCTTC
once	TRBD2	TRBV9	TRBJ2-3	CASSELAGVIADTQYF	TGTGCCAGCAGCGAGTTAGCGGGAGTAATTGCAGATACGCAGTATTTT
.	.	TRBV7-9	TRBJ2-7	CASSLGVDGDEQYF	TGTGCCAGCAGCTTAGGGGTTGACGGAGACGAGCAGTACTTC
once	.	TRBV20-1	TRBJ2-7	CSAIHPYEQYF	TGCAGTGCAATACATCCCTACGAGCAGTACTTC
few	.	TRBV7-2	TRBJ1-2	CASSTTERSRYTF	TGTGCCAGCAGTACCACCGAACGGTCTCGCTACACCTTC
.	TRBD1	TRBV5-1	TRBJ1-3	CASSPGTGTAGNTIYF	TGCGCCAGCAGCCCCGGGACAGGGACCGCTGGAAACACCATATATTTT
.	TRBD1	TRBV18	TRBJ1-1	CASSPRTGVGTEAFF	TGTGCCAGCTCACCCAGGACAGGGGTTGGGACTGAAGCTTTCTTT
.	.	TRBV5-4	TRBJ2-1	CASSLGLGLGSYNEQFF	TGTGCCAGCAGCTTGGGGCTAGGACTGGGGTCCTACAATGAGCAGTTCTTC
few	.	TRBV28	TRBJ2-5	CASSSWGVQETQYF	TGTGCCAGCAGTTCCTGGGGGGTACAAGAGACCCAGTACTTC
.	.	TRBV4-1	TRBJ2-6	CASSQDRGIPGANVLTF	TGCGCCAGCAGCCAAGATCGAGGGATCCCTGGGGCCAACGTCCTGACTTTC
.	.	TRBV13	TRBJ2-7	CASSLGGGQSSYEQYF	TGTGCCAGCAGCTTAGGGGGAGGTCAAAGCTCCTACGAGCAGTACTTC
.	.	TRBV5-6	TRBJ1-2	CASSNSKRYTF	TGTGCCAGCAGCAACAGCAAGCGCTACACCTTC
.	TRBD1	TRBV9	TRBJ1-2	CASSGATGGALGYTF	TGTGCCAGCAGCGGAGCGACAGGGGGCGCACTTGGCTACACCTTC
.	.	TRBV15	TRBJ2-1	CATSRDLEQYNEQFF	TGTGCCACCAGCAGAGATCTTGAACAGTACAATGAGCAGTTCTTC
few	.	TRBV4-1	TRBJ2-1	CASSQVRSGNEQFF	TGCGCCAGCAGCCAAGTCCGTTCGGGGAATGAGCAGTTCTTC
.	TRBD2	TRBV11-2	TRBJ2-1	CAGSSGTSGSVDEQFF	TGTGCCGGATCCAGTGGGACTAGCGGGAGCGTAGATGAGCAGTTCTTC
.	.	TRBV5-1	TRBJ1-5	CASSPQGINQPQHF	TGCGCCAGCAGCCCACAGGGAATCAATCAGCCCCAGCATTTT
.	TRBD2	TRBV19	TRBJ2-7	CASSRRLAGGYEQYF	TGTGCCAGTTCGAGACGACTAGCGGGAGGGTACGAGCAGTACTTC